This T cell receptor (beta chain) was sequenced during a study of cytomegalovirus exposure and HLA in healthy donors. Regarding the study as a whole: A previous analysis found most TCR beta V segments productive roughly 87% or roughly 30% of the time. Available immune exposure information covered CMV serostatus only. In a later analysis, TCR beta V- and J-gene trimming was associated with a missense DCLRE1C variant.

PCR involved 60 Vbeta and 13 Jbeta primers. Clones were sequenced by immunoSEQ multiplex PCR, and TCRdb holds only the in-frame ones, with some missing. The table shows 65,000 to 85,000 clones, with under 85% occurring only once. In its sample, this clone was seen once. Its matching antigen is unknown. Source material: PBMCs. The origin of this receptor is a woman in her forties in good health and CMV-seropositive.

The CDR3 loop reads CASSLGGMNTEAFF. DNA for the CDR3: TGCGCCAGCAGCTTGGGGGGCATGAACACTGAAGCTTTCTTT. V and J are TRBV5-1 and TRBJ1-1; maybe TRBD1 (5 bases). The CDR3 contains 14 residues. Germline CDR1 and CDR2: SGHRS and YFSETQ. Trimming removed 0 bases from V and 0 bases from J, with 6 bases in between. Full variable domain (rest looked up from reference TRBV5-1 and TRBJ1-1): KAGVTQTPRYLIKTRGQQVTLSCSPISGHRSVSWYQQTPGQGLQFLFEYFSETQRNKGNFPGRFSGRQFSNSRSEMNVSTLELGDSALYLCASSLGGMNTEAFFGQGTRLTVV.